This TCR beta chain is drawn from a study of T cell responses to AZD1222 COVID-19 vaccine. Overall study results and limits: At 160-218 and 743-854, vaccine-associated CD4 TCRs were dominant, and they spanned spike.

Germline V gives CDR1 SGDLS, CDR2 YYNGEE. This CDR3 has 15 amino acids. V was cut by 3 bases and J by 2 bases, with 15 bases left in between. Measured with immunoSEQ multiplex PCR; TCRdb has only the in-frame clones, and not every one. The sample lists 150,000 or so clones, roughly 90% seen once, with approximately 1.5% in the top ten. As for this clone: Antigen specificity is unknown.

The chain couples TRBV9 to TRBJ2-7; D is perhaps TRBD2 (6 bases). This receptor was identified in an adult in good health. This sample comprised peripheral blood, obtained on day 0 of AZD1222 vaccination. The CDR3: CASSGPGLPAYEQYF. CDR3 nucleotides: TGTGCCAGCAGCGGCCCGGGACTTCCCGCCTACGAGCAGTACTTC.